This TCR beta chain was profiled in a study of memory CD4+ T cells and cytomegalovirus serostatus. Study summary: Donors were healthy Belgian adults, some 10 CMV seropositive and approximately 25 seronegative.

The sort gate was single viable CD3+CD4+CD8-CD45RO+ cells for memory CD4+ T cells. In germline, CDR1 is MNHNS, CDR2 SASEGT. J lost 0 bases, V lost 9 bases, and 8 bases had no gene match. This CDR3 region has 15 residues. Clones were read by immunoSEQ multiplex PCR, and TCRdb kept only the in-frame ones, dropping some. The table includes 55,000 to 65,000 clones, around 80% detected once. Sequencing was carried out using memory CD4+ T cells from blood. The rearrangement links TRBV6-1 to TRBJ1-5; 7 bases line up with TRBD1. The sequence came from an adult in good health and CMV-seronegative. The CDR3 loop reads CASTLTGFSNQPQHF. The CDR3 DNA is TGTGCCAGTACCCTGACAGGGTTTAGCAATCAGCCCCAGCATTTT.